This T cell receptor (beta chain) was documented in a study of blood T cells in healthy people across ages. Study in general: When template switching was applied, about one barcoded beta molecule was captured per two T cells.

Next came a second PCR, run for roughly 6 to 11 cycles, which used a sample-barcoded 5' primer along with a J-beta primer mix. TCRdb re-called the 5' RACE reads with MiXCR, one entry per CDR3 protein. This sample has 1.5 million to 2 million distinct CDR3 sequences, with approximately 30% found just once. Germline V gene sequence: CDR1 SGHRS, CDR2 YFSETQ. The V gene lost 0 bases and the J gene lost 1 base, with 11 bases spanning the gap. The CDR3 is 15 residues long. No fewer than 6.5 million PBMCs went into each sample. Extraction yielded at least 5 micrograms of total RNA per sample. As to this clonotype: A single base separates this from a much larger clone, so it may be a read error.

The sample was blood. The TCR sequence derives from a woman younger than 45 in good health. V is TRBV5-1 and J is TRBJ2-7, with D perhaps being TRBD1 or TRBD2 (5 bases each). In nucleotides, the CDR3 is TGCGCCAGCAGCTTGGATCCGGGGCATTCCTACGAGCAGTACTTC. It codes for CASSLDPGHSYEQYF.